The 17 T cell receptor beta chains below come from one sample, sequenced in a study of shared clonotypes between healthy human individuals. Only in-frame clones appear in the TCRdb table, and some are missing; sequencing was by immunoSEQ multiplex PCR. The top ten hold roughly 1.4% of the sample, which has about 1 million clones, around 74% seen once. Source material: memory CD4+ T cells sorted from blood. Subset described: CD45RA-negative fraction. The receptors shown here come from a young man in good health.

The chain couples TRBV4-1 to TRBJ1-2; D gene ambiguous. The CDR3 consists of 16 residues. Germline loops: CDR1 MGHRA, CDR2 YSYEKL. With 0 bases removed from V and 4 bases from J, the gap between germline ends came to 15 bases. CDR3 sequence reads: CASSQERAGSPYGYTF. The CDR3 bases are TGCGCCAGCAGCCAAGAGCGGGCGGGATCCCCCTATGGCTACACCTTC.

The chain employs TRBV12-5 and TRBJ1-2; 7 nucleotides match TRBD1. Trimming at V came to 6 bases and at J to 2 bases, leaving 6 bases not matched to a gene. The CDR3 covers 14 residues. The germline gives CDR1 LGHNT, CDR2 FRNRAP. CDR3 sequence: CASGLTGPNYGYTF. DNA of the CDR3: TGTGCTAGTGGATTGACAGGGCCCAACTATGGCTACACCTTC. The whole variable domain, filled in from reference TRBV12-5 and TRBJ1-2, reads DARVTQTPRHKVTEMGQEVTMRCQPILGHNTVFWYRQTMMQGLELLAYFRNRAPLDDSGMPKDRFSAEMPDATLATLKIQPSEPRDSAVYFCASGLTGPNYGYTFGSGTRLTVV.

The table lists this clone with a count of one. The chain carries TRBV4-3 and TRBJ2-4, with a tentative D call TRBD2 (5 bases). The CDR3 covers 16 residues. Per germline, CDR1 LGHNA and CDR2 YSLEER. V dropped 0 bases and J dropped 3 bases, with 12 bases sitting between them. The CDR3 DNA reads as TGCGCCAGCAGCCAAGAGGCAGGCAGCGGCAAAAACATTCAGTACTTC. This sequence encodes CASSQEAGSGKNIQYF.

The V call is TRBV19, the J call TRBJ2-1; the D call may be TRBD1 or TRBD2 (6 bases each). This CDR3 contains 15 residues. V was pared by 5 bases and J by 6 bases, with 17 bases between. CDR1 and CDR2 (germline): LNHDA, SQIVND (reference sequence). Written as DNA, the CDR3 is TGTGCCAGTAGTGCGGGGTTCGGGGACACCAATGAGCAGTTCTTC. Protein: CASSAGFGDTNEQFF. The full variable domain, with the rest looked up from reference TRBV19 and TRBJ2-1, is DGGITQSPKYLFRKEGQNVTLSCEQNLNHDAMYWYRQDPGQGLRLIYYSQIVNDFQKGDIAEGYSVSREKKESFPLTVTSAQKNPTAFYLCASSAGFGDTNEQFFGPGTRLTVL.

CDR3 amino acids: CASSHRQGASTDTQYF. The CDR3 nucleotides read TGTGCCAGCAGCCACCGACAGGGGGCAAGCACAGATACGCAGTATTTT. The chain joins TRBV5-4 to TRBJ2-3; 10 bases fit TRBD1. The CDR3 length is 16 residues. Per germline, CDR1 SGHNT and CDR2 YYREEE (reference sequence). V lost 4 bases and J lost 0; bases outside the gene matches: 5. Drawing the rest from reference TRBV5-4 and TRBJ2-3, the complete variable domain is ETGVTQSPTHLIKTRGQQVTLRCSSQSGHNTVSWYQQALGQGPQFIFQYYREEENGRGNFPPRFSGLQFPNYSSELNVNALELDDSALYLCASSHRQGASTDTQYFGPGTRLTVL.

The J gene is TRBJ2-7, the V gene TRBV19; unclear D gene. The CDR3 runs to 15 residues. Germline V gene sequence: CDR1 LNHDA, CDR2 SQIVND (reference sequence). Trimming left V 1 base short and J 3 bases short, with 13 bases between. CDR3 amino acids: CASSIAGRTIYEQYF. The CDR3 DNA follows: TGTGCCAGTAGTATAGCTGGGCGGACCATCTACGAGCAGTACTTC.

V and J are TRBV19 and TRBJ1-2; TRBD1 matches at 8 bases. The ends lost 5 bases at V and 5 bases at J; junction bases unmatched: 4. The CDR3 has 13 residues. From germline, CDR1 is LNHDA and CDR2 SQIVND (reference sequence). The CDR3 coding sequence is TGTGCCAGTAGTGCGACAGGGGAATATGGCTACACCTTC. This codes for CASSATGEYGYTF. The full variable domain, in which reference TRBV19 and TRBJ1-2 provide the parts outside the CDR3, is DGGITQSPKYLFRKEGQNVTLSCEQNLNHDAMYWYRQDPGQGLRLIYYSQIVNDFQKGDIAEGYSVSREKKESFPLTVTSAQKNPTAFYLCASSATGEYGYTFGSGTRLTVV.

This clone was counted a few times. V and J are TRBV6-1 and TRBJ1-4; tentatively, D is TRBD1 (6 bases). The V end was cut by 6 bases, the J end by 8 bases, with 10 bases between. The germline V gene has CDR1 MNHNS and CDR2 SASEGT. The CDR3 is 12 amino acids. The chain's CDR3 is CASSQGREKLFF. The CDR3 DNA follows: TGTGCCAGCAGCCAGGGGCGGGAAAAACTGTTTTTT.

This clone was detected a few times. The chain has TRBV27 and TRBJ1-1, with D possibly TRBD1 on 5 matching bases. Trimming shortened V by 9 bases and J by 6 bases, and 8 bases separated the two germline ends. The CDR3 is made up of 10 amino acids. The germline V gene encodes CDR1 MNHEY and CDR2 SMNVEV (reference sequence). The CDR3 nucleotides read TGTGCCAGAAGGGGCTCTGAAGCTTTCTTT. It codes for CARRGSEAFF.

The chain has TRBV7-9 and TRBJ1-1, with D perhaps TRBD1 (5 bases). This CDR3 comprises 15 residues. V gave up 2 bases and J gave up 5 bases, with 15 bases separating them. Germline V CDR1 and CDR2: SEHNR, FQNEAQ (reference sequence). CDR3 sequence (DNA): TGTGCCAGCAGCTTAAAGGGGACGGGGTATACTGAAGCTTTCTTT. It translates to CASSLKGTGYTEAFF.

This chain connects TRBV5-1 to TRBJ1-1, with D unresolved. This CDR3 has 13 residues. CDR1 and CDR2 (germline): SGHRS, YFSETQ. V dropped 0 bases and J dropped 6 bases, with 9 bases sitting between them. The CDR3 sequence is CASSLAEFAEAFF. CDR3 nucleotide sequence: TGCGCCAGCAGCTTGGCCGAGTTTGCTGAAGCTTTCTTT.

This clone was picked up a small number of times. V and J are TRBV5-5 and TRBJ1-1; D is possibly TRBD1 (6 bases). CDR3 length: 15 amino acids. The germline V gene has CDR1 SGHKS and CDR2 YYEKEE (reference sequence). Trimming shortened V by 2 bases and J by 2 bases, and 13 bases separated the two germline ends. CDR3 sequence (DNA): TGTGCCAGCAGCTTTACTTATGGGGGCAACACTGAAGCTTTCTTT. This gives the protein CASSFTYGGNTEAFF.

The sample holds a few counts of this clone. The rearrangement joins TRBV28 to TRBJ1-5; 8 bases line up with TRBD1. The CDR3 runs 15 residues. Germline CDR1 is MDHEN and CDR2 is SYDVKM. The V segment lost 5 bases and the J segment 6 bases; nucleotides outside the gene matches: 9. DNA of the CDR3: TGTGCCAGCAGTCAACAGGGGGTCAATAGTCAGCCCCAGCATTTT. Protein product: CASSQQGVNSQPQHF.

V and J are TRBV5-1 and TRBJ2-2, with no clear D. Germline V gene sequence: CDR1 SGHRS, CDR2 YFSETQ. Deletions cut 2 bases from V and 4 bases from J, with 9 bases between. This CDR3 comprises 14 residues. CDR3 in DNA: TGCGCCAGCAGCTTCATTGGTCCCACCGGGGAGCTGTTTTTT. This codes for CASSFIGPTGELFF.

This chain uses TRBV2 with TRBJ1-4, with a possible D match to TRBD1 (6 bases). Trimming took off 7 bases at V and 8 bases at J, with 14 bases between the two ends. In germline, CDR1 is SNHLY, CDR2 FYNNEI. The CDR3 has 13 amino acids. The CDR3 DNA reads as TGTGCCAGCAATAACCGGGGGCAAGAAAAACTGTTTTTT. This codes for CASNNRGQEKLFF.

CDR3 loop: CASSPGVGDTQYF. In DNA form, the CDR3 reads TGTGCCAGCTCACCCGGCGTTGGAGATACGCAGTATTTT. The chain combines TRBV18 with TRBJ2-3; no reliable D call. V gave up 3 bases and J gave up 5 bases, with 9 bases separating them. Germline values: CDR1 KGHSH, CDR2 LQKENI. This CDR3 region has 13 residues. The complete variable domain, with remaining parts taken from reference TRBV18 and TRBJ2-3, reads NAGVMQNPRHLVRRRGQEARLRCSPMKGHSHVYWYRQLPEEGLKFMVYLQKENIIDESGMPKERFSAEFPKEGPSILRIQQVVRGDSAAYFCASSPGVGDTQYFGPGTRLTVL.

The chain links TRBV28 to TRBJ2-2; the D is unclear. The CDR3 loop spans 15 amino acids. V was pared by 8 bases and J by 2 bases, with 15 bases between. Germline V lookup: CDR1 MDHEN, CDR2 SYDVKM. This CDR3 reads CASARGGSNTGELFF. Here the CDR3 DNA reads TGTGCCAGCGCCCGCGGCGGATCTAACACCGGGGAGCTGTTTTTT.